One and the same sample provided the 4 T cell receptor beta chains below, sequenced in a study of blood T cells in healthy people across ages. Through a sample-barcoded 5' primer and a J-beta primer mix, a second PCR was run for about 6 to 11 cycles. Using its own MiXCR run on the 5' RACE reads, TCRdb lists one record per CDR3 protein. Found here are about 800,000 distinct CDR3 sequences, over 45% of them singletons; the top ten hold approximately 20%. Source material: blood. The source is a young man in good health.

This chain uses TRBV28 with TRBJ2-7; TRBD1 matches at 9 bases. Per the germline V gene, CDR1 is MDHEN and CDR2 is SYDVKM. The CDR3 consists of 15 residues. With 6 bases clipped from V and 2 bases from J, the junction kept 8 bases outside the gene matches. DNA of the CDR3: TGTGCCAGCAGCCAAATGAGGACAGGGGCCTACGAGCAGTACTTC. Translated: CASSQMRTGAYEQYF.

The rearrangement links TRBV29-1 to TRBJ1-2, with D tentatively TRBD1 (5 bases). The germline gives CDR1 SQVTM, CDR2 ANQGSEA. The CDR3 is made up of 15 amino acids. Deletions cut 3 bases from V and 1 base from J, with 15 bases between. CDR3 nucleotides: TGCAGCGTTGATCAAGGGGTCAGTGGTAACTATGGCTACACCTTC. Protein sequence: CSVDQGVSGNYGYTF.

The chain is built from TRBV11-2 and TRBJ2-1; D not resolved. CDR1 is SGHAT and CDR2 is FQNNGV in the germline V gene. This CDR3 has 15 residues. The V end lost 6 bases, the J end lost 2 bases, and 14 bases lay between the germline ends. The CDR3 DNA is TGTGCCAGCAGGTCTATAAAGTACCCCTACAATGAGCAGTTCTTC. Translated: CASRSIKYPYNEQFF.

The chain joins TRBV2 to TRBJ2-3; possible D gene TRBD1, 6 bases. The CDR3 runs to 13 residues. From germline, CDR1 is SNHLY and CDR2 FYNNEI. Between the trimmed V and J ends, which lost 10 bases and 3 bases, there was a span of 14 bases. The CDR3 here is CATTQDRTDTQYF. Here the CDR3 DNA reads TGTGCCACCACACAAGACAGGACAGATACGCAGTATTTT. Variable domain in full (rest from reference TRBV2 and TRBJ2-3): EPEVTQTPSHQVTQMGQEVILRCVPISNHLYFYWYRQILGQKVEFLVSFYNNEISEKSEIFDDQFSVERPDGSNFTLKIRSTKLEDSAMYFCATTQDRTDTQYFGPGTRLTVL.